These T cell receptor beta chains were read from a single sample in a study of CXCR3-negative and CXCR3-positive naive CD8 T cells. TCRdb re-called the 5' RACE reads and catalogs CDR3 proteins one per entry, DNA excluded. The sample includes about 50,000 distinct CDR3 sequences. The sequencing input was naive CXCR3- CD8+ T cells from blood. The receptors were gathered from a human donor in good health. Some clones in this sample may be carry-over from other donors' samples. The CDR3 runs from the conserved cysteine through the conserved F or W. The order of the fields is V gene, J gene, CDR3 protein.

TRBV6-5	TRBJ2-1	CASSYPMSGVNEQFF
TRBV4-2	TRBJ2-1	CASSQDDTSGGNEQFF
TRBV3-1	TRBJ2-2	CASSHLTTAPNTGELFF
TRBV25-1	TRBJ2-1	CASSEGENEQFF
TRBV7-9	TRBJ2-2	CASSLPGGSPNTGELFF
TRBV7-7	TRBJ2-3	CASSLGQGETDTQYF
TRBV14	TRBJ2-3	CASSPGARRGDTQYF
TRBV4-3	TRBJ2-2	CASSQELNTGELFF
TRBV28	TRBJ2-7	CASSLPPTGSYEQYF
TRBV20-1	TRBJ2-7	CSARTGGAYEQYF
TRBV10-2	TRBJ2-7	CASSYQGIDEQYF